This T cell receptor (beta chain) stems from a study of cytomegalovirus exposure and HLA in healthy donors. A word on this clone: Its antigen is unidentified.

CDR1 is SGHRS and CDR2 is YFSETQ in the germline V gene. Trimming cost V 4 bases and J 7 bases; bases outside gene matches: 7. The CDR3 has 15 residues. Vbeta (60) and Jbeta (13) primers were used in the PCR. Generated by immunoSEQ multiplex PCR, the TCRdb table keeps only in-frame clones and is missing some. The table shows about 100,000 clones, with about four fifths occurring only once. General study results and limits: Common viral pathogens (according to a later analysis) appeared linked to several of the most significant clusters. TCR association rates varied by HLA locus in a later analysis, with DRB1 highest and HLA-C lowest.

V gene TRBV5-1 combines with J gene TRBJ2-1, with TRBD1 identical over 11 bases. Sequencing was done on a sample of PBMCs. The sequence came from a woman in her 70s in good health and CMV-seropositive. CDR3 nucleotide sequence: TGCGCCAGCAGCCTGGTCGGACAGGGGGCGAATGAGCAGTTCTTC. Its protein product is CASSLVGQGANEQFF.